The table lists the clone carrying this T cell receptor (beta chain) with a count of one. Its antigen is undetermined. The assay was immunoSEQ multiplex PCR, and TCRdb's table has in-frame clones only and misses some. The sample comprises under 140,000 clones, approximately 89% of which are singletons, and 1.5% to 2% rests with the top ten. These data are taken from a study of cytomegalovirus exposure and HLA in healthy donors. The study's findings and limits: Some public TCRs appeared in many individuals, while most sequences were rare. The study labeled approximately 150 TCR beta chains cytomegalovirus-associated. Specificity for CMV antigens was confirmed in vitro for a few of the CMV-associated chains.

Germline V gives CDR1 SGHTA, CDR2 FQGNSA. The CDR3 runs to 17 residues. Trimming shortened V by 1 base and J by 1 base, and 16 bases separated the two germline ends. The chain couples TRBV7-2 to TRBJ1-1, with D maybe TRBD1 (6 bases). The sequence derives from a woman aged 18 to 35 in good health and CMV-seronegative. Sequencing was done on a sample of PBMCs. This CDR3 reads CASSLDIRTGSNTEAFF. CDR3 nucleotides: TGTGCCAGCAGCTTAGACATTAGAACAGGGTCGAACACTGAAGCTTTCTTT. The full variable domain, with the rest looked up from reference TRBV7-2 and TRBJ1-1, is GAGVSQSPSNKVTEKGKDVELRCDPISGHTALYWYRQSLGQGLEFLIYFQGNSAPDKSGLPSDRFSAERTGGSVSTLTIQRTQQEDSAVYLCASSLDIRTGSNTEAFFGQGTRLTVV.